The present T cell receptor beta chain was sequenced within a study of cytomegalovirus exposure and HLA in healthy donors. Comments on this clone: The antigen remains unidentified.

Study findings and constraints: Sequencing depth roughly uniform across donors was assumed in presence/absence analyses. Testing in vitro showed three CMV-associated chains specific for CMV antigens. Previous analysis showed most TCR beta V segments were productive about 90% or about 30% of the time.

With V trimmed by 8 bases and J by 5 bases, 5 bases remained unmatched. CDR1 is KGHSH and CDR2 is LQKENI in the germline V gene. This CDR3 has 13 amino acids. Participants comprised healthy donors of bone marrow. Both 60 Vbeta primers and 13 Jbeta primers went into the PCR. Data came from immunoSEQ multiplex PCR; TCRdb stores just in-frame clones and leaves some out. In the table there are tens of thousands of clones, 78% of which are singletons. The sample taken for sequencing was PBMCs. This rearrangement joins TRBV18 to TRBJ1-1; 10 nucleotides agree with TRBD1. The receptor was isolated from a man between 40 and 49 years old in good health and CMV-seronegative. The CDR3 coding sequence is TGTGCCAGCGGGACAGGGGTTCTGACTGAAGCTTTCTTT. Translating it yields CASGTGVLTEAFF.